The 10 T cell receptor beta chains listed next were all sequenced from one sample in a study of T cell responses to AZD1222 COVID-19 vaccine. Using immunoSEQ multiplex PCR, the repertoire was profiled, and TCRdb retains in-frame clones only, with some absent. This sample has roughly 100,000 clones, with roughly 89% found just once. The specimen was peripheral blood, collected 28 days after the second AZD1222 dose. The receptor source for this set is an adult who received the AZD1222 COVID-19 vaccine.

The genes are TRBV5-4 and TRBJ2-1; 9 nucleotides match TRBD2. Looked up from germline, CDR1 is SGHNT and CDR2 is YYREEE (reference sequence). V lost 4 bases and J lost 6; bases outside the gene matches: 17. CDR3 length: 18 residues. The CDR3 bases are TGTGCCAGCAGCCCCAACCCCCCCCCGGGACTAGCTGTCAATGAGCAGTTCTTC. Residues: CASSPNPPPGLAVNEQFF. Variable domain in full (rest from reference TRBV5-4 and TRBJ2-1): ETGVTQSPTHLIKTRGQQVTLRCSSQSGHNTVSWYQQALGQGPQFIFQYYREEENGRGNFPPRFSGLQFPNYSSELNVNALELDDSALYLCASSPNPPPGLAVNEQFFGPGTRLTVL.

The chain recombines TRBV5-1 with TRBJ1-6, with 8 bases aligning to TRBD1. The germline CDR1 and CDR2 sequences are SGHRS and YFSETQ. This CDR3 has 15 residues. V gave up 7 bases and J gave up 8 bases; unmatched junction bases: 11. The CDR3 coding sequence is TGCGCCAGCCGCTGGGGCCAGGGGGCTGATTCACCCCTCCACTTT. Its translation: CASRWGQGADSPLHF.

The rearrangement joins TRBV6-1 to TRBJ1-2; 7 bases align to TRBD1. The CDR3 covers 14 residues. Germline assignment: CDR1 MNHNS and CDR2 SASEGT. V dropped 2 bases and J dropped 6; count of bases not matched to a gene: 6. Written as DNA, the CDR3 is TGTGCCAGCAGTGAATTGACAGGGAGGCATGGCTACACCTTC. It codes for CASSELTGRHGYTF.

The CDR3 loop is CASSPSPGTSGEQYF. In DNA, the CDR3 is TGTGCCAGCAGCCCTAGCCCCGGGACCTCTGGCGAGCAGTACTTC. J is TRBJ2-7 and V is TRBV7-2; either TRBD1 or TRBD2 may fit D (5 bases each). V was pared by 5 bases and J by 6 bases, with 20 bases between. The CDR3 runs to 15 residues. The germline CDR1 and CDR2 sequences are SGHTA and FQGNSA.

The genes are TRBV6-1 and TRBJ2-7; 7 bases fit TRBD2. The V and J ends lost 3 bases and 2 bases, in that order; junction bases with no gene match: 7. Germline loops: CDR1 MNHNS, CDR2 SASEGT. The CDR3 covers 15 residues. The CDR3: CASSEASGKAYEQYF. In DNA, the CDR3 is TGTGCCAGCAGTGAGGCAAGCGGGAAGGCCTACGAGCAGTACTTC.

V and J are TRBV9 and TRBJ2-2; a weak D match, TRBD2 (5 bases). V was cut by 0 bases and J by 4 bases, with 16 bases left in between. CDR1 SGDLS and CDR2 YYNGEE come from the germline V gene. CDR3 length: 17 residues. Here the CDR3 reads CASSVVPLSGGTGELFF. DNA of the CDR3: TGTGCCAGCAGCGTAGTCCCCCTCAGCGGCGGCACCGGGGAGCTGTTTTTT.

This clone was recorded only once. The rearrangement uses TRBV28 and TRBJ2-2; possibly TRBD2 for D (6 bases). Trimming removed 5 bases from V and 6 bases from J, with 13 bases in between. The CDR3 runs to 14 residues. Germline V lookup: CDR1 MDHEN, CDR2 SYDVKM. CDR3 protein: CASSPQTGAGELFF. CDR3 nucleotides: TGTGCCAGCAGTCCCCAGACGGGAGCCGGGGAGCTGTTTTTT.

The chain is built from TRBV14 and TRBJ1-2; tentatively, D is TRBD1 (5 bases). This CDR3 contains 13 residues. The germline gives CDR1 SGHDN, CDR2 FVKESK. V lost 5 bases and J lost 4, with 11 bases in between. Written as DNA, the CDR3 is TGTGCCAGCAGCGTCCAGGGTGTCTATGGCTACACCTTC. Its translation: CASSVQGVYGYTF.

The V call is TRBV19, the J call TRBJ2-7; unclear D gene. Germline CDR1 LNHDA, CDR2 SQIVND (reference sequence). The CDR3 runs 15 residues. Trimming took 1 base from V and 3 from J, leaving 13 bases between them. The CDR3, as DNA: TGTGCCAGTAGTATAGGCGGTAGTAATGTCTACGAGCAGTACTTC. It yields the protein CASSIGGSNVYEQYF.

The rearrangement joins TRBV15 to TRBJ1-3; D ambiguous. The ends were cut back, 0 bases at V and 4 bases at J, with 7 bases in the middle. Germline V gene data show CDR1 as LNHNV and CDR2 as YYDKDF (reference sequence). This CDR3 has 14 amino acids. The CDR3 loop reads CATSRDFLGNTIYF. In DNA, the CDR3 is TGTGCCACCAGCAGAGATTTTTTGGGAAACACCATATATTTT.